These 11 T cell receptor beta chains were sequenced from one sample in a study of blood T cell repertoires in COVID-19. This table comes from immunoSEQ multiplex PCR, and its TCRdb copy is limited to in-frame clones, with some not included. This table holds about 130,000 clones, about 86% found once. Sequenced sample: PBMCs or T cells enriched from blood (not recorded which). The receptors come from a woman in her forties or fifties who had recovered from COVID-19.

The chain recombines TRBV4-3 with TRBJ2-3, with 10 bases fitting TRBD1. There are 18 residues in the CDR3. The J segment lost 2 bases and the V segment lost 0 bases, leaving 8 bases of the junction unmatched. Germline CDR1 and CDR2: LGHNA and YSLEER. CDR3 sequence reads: CASSQDGDRGLVTDTQYF. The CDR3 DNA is TGCGCCAGCAGCCAAGACGGAGACAGGGGGCTGGTCACAGATACGCAGTATTTT.

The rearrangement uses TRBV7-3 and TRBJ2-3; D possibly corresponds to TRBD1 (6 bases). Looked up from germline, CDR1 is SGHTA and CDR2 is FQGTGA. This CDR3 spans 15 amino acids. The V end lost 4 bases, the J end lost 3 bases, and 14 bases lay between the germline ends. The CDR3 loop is CASSSGTSATDTQYF. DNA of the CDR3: TGTGCCAGCAGCTCTGGGACATCTGCGACAGATACGCAGTATTTT.

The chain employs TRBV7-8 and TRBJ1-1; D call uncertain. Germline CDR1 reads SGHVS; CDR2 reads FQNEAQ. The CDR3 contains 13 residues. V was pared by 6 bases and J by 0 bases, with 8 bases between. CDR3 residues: CASRNSMNTEAFF. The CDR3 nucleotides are TGTGCCAGCAGGAACAGTATGAACACTGAAGCTTTCTTT.

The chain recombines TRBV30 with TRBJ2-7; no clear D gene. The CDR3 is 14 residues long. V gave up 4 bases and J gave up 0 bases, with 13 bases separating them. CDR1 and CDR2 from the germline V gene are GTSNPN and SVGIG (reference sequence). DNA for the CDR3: TGTGCCTGGACCTTTGGAGAGTCCTCCTACGAGCAGTACTTC. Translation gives CAWTFGESSYEQYF. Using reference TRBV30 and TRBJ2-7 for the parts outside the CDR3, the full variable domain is SQTIHQWPATLVQPVGSPLSLECTVEGTSNPNLYWYRQAAGRGLQLLFYSVGIGQISSEVPQNLSASRPQDRQFILSSKKLLLSDSGFYLCAWTFGESSYEQYFGPGTRLTVT.

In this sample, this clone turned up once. CDR3 sequence reads: CASSLYTYEQYF. CDR3 bases: TGTGCCAGCAGCTTATACACCTACGAGCAGTACTTC. This chain joins TRBV7-2 and TRBJ2-7; no clear D gene. Germline CDR1 reads SGHTA; CDR2 reads FQGNSA. The CDR3 consists of 12 residues. V was shortened by 2 bases and J by 2 bases, with 4 bases between the two germline ends.

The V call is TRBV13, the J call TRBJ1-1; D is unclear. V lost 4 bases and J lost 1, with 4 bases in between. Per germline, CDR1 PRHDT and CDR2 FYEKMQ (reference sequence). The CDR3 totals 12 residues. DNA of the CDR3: TGTGCCAGCAGCTATCAGAACACTGAAGCTTTCTTT. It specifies CASSYQNTEAFF.

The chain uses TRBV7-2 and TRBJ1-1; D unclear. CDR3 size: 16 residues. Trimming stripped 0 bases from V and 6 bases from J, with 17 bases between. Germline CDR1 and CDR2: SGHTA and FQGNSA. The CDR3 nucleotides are TGTGCCAGCAGCTTAGCTGAGGGTCTACTCGTCGCTGAAGCTTTCTTT. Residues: CASSLAEGLLVAEAFF.

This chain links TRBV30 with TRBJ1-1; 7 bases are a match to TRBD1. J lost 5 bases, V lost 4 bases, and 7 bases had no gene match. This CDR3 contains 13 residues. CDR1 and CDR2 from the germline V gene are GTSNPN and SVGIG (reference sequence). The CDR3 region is CAWTRTGGTEAFF. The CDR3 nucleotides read TGTGCCTGGACAAGGACAGGCGGAACTGAAGCTTTCTTT.

CDR3 DNA: TGTGCCAGCAGCTTGCCGGGACAGGGCGCCGGGGAGCTGTTTTTT. It encodes CASSLPGQGAGELFF. The rearrangement joins TRBV7-6 to TRBJ2-2; 9 bases are shared with TRBD1. Germline CDR1 and CDR2: SGHVS and FNYEAQ. V lost 3 bases, J lost 6 bases, and 5 bases stayed unmatched. The length of the CDR3 is 15 residues.

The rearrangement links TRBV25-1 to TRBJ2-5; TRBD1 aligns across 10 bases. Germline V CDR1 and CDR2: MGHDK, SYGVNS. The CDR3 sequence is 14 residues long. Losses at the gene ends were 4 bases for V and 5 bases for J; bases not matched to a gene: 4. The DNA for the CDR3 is TGTGCCAGCAGTGTGACAGGGGGCGATGAGACCCAGTACTTC. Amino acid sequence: CASSVTGGDETQYF.

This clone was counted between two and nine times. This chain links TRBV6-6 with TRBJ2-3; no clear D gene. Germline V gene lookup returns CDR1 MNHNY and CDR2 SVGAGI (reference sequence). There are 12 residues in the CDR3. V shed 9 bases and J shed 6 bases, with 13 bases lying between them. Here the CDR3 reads CASTPSSDTQYF. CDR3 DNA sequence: TGTGCCAGTACTCCCTCGTCGGATACGCAGTATTTT.